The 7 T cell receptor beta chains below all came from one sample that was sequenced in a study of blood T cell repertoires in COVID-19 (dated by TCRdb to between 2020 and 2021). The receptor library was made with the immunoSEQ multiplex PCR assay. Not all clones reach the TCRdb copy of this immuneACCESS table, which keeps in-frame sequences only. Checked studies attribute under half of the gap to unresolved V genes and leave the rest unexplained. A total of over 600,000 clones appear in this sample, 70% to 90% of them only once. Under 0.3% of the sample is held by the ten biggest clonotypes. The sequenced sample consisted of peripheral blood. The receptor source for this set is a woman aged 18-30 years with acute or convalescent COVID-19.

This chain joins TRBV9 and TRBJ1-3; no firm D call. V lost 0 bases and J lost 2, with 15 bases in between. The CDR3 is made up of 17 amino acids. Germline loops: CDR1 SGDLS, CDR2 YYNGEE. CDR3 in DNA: TGTGCCAGCAGCGTAGGTGAGGGTTGGTCGCCTGGAAACACCATATATTTT. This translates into CASSVGEGWSPGNTIYF.

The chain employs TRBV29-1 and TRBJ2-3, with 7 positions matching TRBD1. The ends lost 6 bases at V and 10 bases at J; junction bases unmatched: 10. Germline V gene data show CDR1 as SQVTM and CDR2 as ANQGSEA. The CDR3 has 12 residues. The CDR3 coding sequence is TGCAGCGTGGACAGGCCGCAGGATGCGCAGTATTTT. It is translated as CSVDRPQDAQYF.

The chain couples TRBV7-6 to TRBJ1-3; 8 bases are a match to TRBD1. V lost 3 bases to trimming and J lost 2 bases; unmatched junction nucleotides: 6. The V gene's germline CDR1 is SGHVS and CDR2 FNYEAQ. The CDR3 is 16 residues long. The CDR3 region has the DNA TGTGCCAGCAGCTTTGGGACAGGAACAACTGGAAACACCATATATTTT. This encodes CASSFGTGTTGNTIYF.

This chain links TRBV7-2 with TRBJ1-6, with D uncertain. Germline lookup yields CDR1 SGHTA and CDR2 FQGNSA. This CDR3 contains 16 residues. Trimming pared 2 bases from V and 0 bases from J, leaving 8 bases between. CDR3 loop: CASSLPSNSYNSPLHF. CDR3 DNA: TGTGCCAGCAGCTTACCAAGCAACTCCTATAATTCACCCCTCCACTTT.

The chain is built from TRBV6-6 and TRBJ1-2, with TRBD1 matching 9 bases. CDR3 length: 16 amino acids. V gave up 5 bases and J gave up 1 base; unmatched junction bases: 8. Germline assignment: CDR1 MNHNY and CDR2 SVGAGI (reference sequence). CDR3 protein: CASSMDRGNLNYGYTF. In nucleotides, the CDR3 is TGTGCCAGCAGTATGGACAGGGGTAACCTTAACTATGGCTACACCTTC.

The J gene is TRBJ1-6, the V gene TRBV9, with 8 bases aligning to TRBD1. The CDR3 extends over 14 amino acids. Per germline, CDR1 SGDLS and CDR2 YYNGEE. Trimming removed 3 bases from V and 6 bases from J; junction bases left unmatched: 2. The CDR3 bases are TGTGCCAGCAGCGCGACAGGGGTTAATTCACCCCTCCACTTT. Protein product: CASSATGVNSPLHF.

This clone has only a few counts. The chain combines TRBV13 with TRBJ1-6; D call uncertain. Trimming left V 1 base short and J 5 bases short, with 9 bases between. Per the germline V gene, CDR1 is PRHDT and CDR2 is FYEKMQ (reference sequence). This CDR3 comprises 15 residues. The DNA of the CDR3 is TGTGCCAGCAGCTTAGAAGGACTCAATAATTCACCCCTCCACTTT. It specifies CASSLEGLNNSPLHF.